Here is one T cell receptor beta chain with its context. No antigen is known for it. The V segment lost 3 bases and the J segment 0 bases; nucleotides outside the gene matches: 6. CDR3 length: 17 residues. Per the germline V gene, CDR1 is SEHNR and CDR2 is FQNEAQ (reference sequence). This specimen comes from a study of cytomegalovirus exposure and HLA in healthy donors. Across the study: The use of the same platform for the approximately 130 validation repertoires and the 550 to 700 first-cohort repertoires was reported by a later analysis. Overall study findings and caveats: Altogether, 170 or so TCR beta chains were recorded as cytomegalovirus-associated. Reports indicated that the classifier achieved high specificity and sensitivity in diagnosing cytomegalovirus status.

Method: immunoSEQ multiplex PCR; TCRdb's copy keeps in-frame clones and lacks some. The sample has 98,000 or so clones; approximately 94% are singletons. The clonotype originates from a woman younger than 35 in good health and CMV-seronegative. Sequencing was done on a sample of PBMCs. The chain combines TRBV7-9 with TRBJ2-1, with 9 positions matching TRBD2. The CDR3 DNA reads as TGTGCCAGCAGCTTTGGCGGGGGGGCAATCTCCTACAATGAGCAGTTCTTC. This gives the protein CASSFGGGAISYNEQFF.